The source of this T cell receptor beta chain is a study of T cells in Graves' hyperthyroidism and ophthalmopathy. TCR beta CDR3 region amplification was performed from RNA transcripts. TCR CDR3 underwent first-round RT-PCR with the HTBI primer set. TCRdb re-called the multiplex PCR reads with MiXCR, one entry per CDR3 protein. The table has approximately 620,000 distinct CDR3 sequences, roughly 14% seen once. V was shortened by 6 bases and J by 7 bases, with 12 bases between the two germline ends. In germline, CDR1 is MNHEY, CDR2 SMNVEV (reference sequence). CDR3 length: 12 residues. This clonotype was seen repeatedly, ten times or more.

Sequencing was carried out using blood. This chain connects TRBV27 to TRBJ1-1; D is perhaps TRBD1 (5 bases). The sequence derives from a woman younger than 45 with Graves' hyperthyroidism that later progressed to Graves' ophthalmopathy. CDR3 sequence reads: CASRAGVSEAFF. The CDR3 DNA sequence: TGTGCCAGCAGGGCGGGGGTGAGTGAAGCTTTCTTT.